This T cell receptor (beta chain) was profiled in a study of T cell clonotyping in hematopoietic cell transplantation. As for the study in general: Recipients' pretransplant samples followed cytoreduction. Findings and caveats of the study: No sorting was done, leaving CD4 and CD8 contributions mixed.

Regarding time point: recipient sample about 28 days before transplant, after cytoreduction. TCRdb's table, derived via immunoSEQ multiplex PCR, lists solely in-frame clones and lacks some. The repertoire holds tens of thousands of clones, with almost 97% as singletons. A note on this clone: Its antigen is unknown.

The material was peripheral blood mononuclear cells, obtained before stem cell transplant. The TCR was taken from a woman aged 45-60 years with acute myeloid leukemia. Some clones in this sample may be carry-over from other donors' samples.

The CDR3 sequence is CASSEGINYREGSRTYEQYF. For the CDR3, the DNA is TGTGCCAGCAGCGAGGGGATTAATTACAGGGAAGGGTCGAGGACCTACGAGCAGTACTTC. V is TRBV9 and J is TRBJ2-5; D is perhaps TRBD1 (6 bases). The J call may not be correct, given that the DNA end is closer to TRBJ2-7. CDR1 and CDR2 (germline): SGDLS, YYNGEE. This CDR3 spans 20 amino acids.